The entry that follows covers one T cell receptor beta chain sequence. The antigen is unknown. Germline is not matched at one junction end, which may reflect a read error. This specimen belongs to a study of tumor-infiltrating lymphocytes in primary liver carcinoma. Overall study findings and caveats: Only about 7-24% of top clones occurred in every one of the five tumor regions.

The CDR3 totals 13 residues. Germline V gene sequence: CDR1 DFQATT, CDR2 SNEGSKA (reference sequence). The roughly 19-32 mg bulk tissue piece was not sorted before simultaneous RNA and DNA extraction. TCR beta cDNA was made from 500 ng total RNA with a constant-region primer. Construction of TCR beta libraries relied on three successive nested multiplex PCR rounds employing slightly modified ARM-PCR. Rounds one and two of PCR, each of around 11 cycles, were primed with TRBV1-TRBV30 forward primers and a C-beta reverse primer. TCRdb re-called the multiplex PCR reads with MiXCR, one entry per CDR3 protein. In the table there are tens of thousands of distinct CDR3 sequences, 65% to 80% of which are singletons.

The sample consisted of liver tumor tissue from sampling region 1. Subset described: tumor region T1, superior pole. This receptor was identified in a man in his forties with primary liver carcinoma and hepatitis B virus infection. This chain joins TRBV20-1 and TRBJ2-7; 9 positions agree with TRBD1. CDR3 sequence (DNA): TGCACTGCTGTGACAGGGGGGTTCTACGAGCAGTACTTC. Translated, it gives CTAVTGGFYEQYF.